The next 9 T cell receptor beta chains were all read from a single sample in a study of blood T cell repertoires in COVID-19. Clones were sequenced by immunoSEQ multiplex PCR, and TCRdb holds only the in-frame ones, with some missing. The data hold tens of thousands of clones, with roughly four fifths observed a single time. What was sequenced was peripheral blood. The receptors derive from a man in his 70s with acute or convalescent COVID-19.

This clone was recorded only once. The chain joins TRBV5-1 to TRBJ2-1, with 8 nucleotides matching TRBD2. Germline V gives CDR1 SGHRS, CDR2 YFSETQ. CDR3 length: 15 residues. With 2 bases clipped from V and 8 bases from J, the junction kept 9 bases outside the gene matches. The CDR3 reads CASSFGTSEFDEQFF. The CDR3 nucleotides read TGCGCCAGCAGCTTCGGGACTAGTGAATTCGATGAGCAGTTCTTC.

This chain joins TRBV6-5 and TRBJ2-2; TRBD2 matches 12 bases. Germline-derived CDR1 and CDR2 are MNHEY and SVGAGI. With V trimmed by 6 bases and J by 5 bases, 4 bases remained unmatched. There are 15 residues in the CDR3. CDR3 sequence (DNA): TGTGCCAGCAGCCAAGGGACTAGCGGGACCGGGGAGCTGTTTTTT. It codes for CASSQGTSGTGELFF.

This chain joins TRBV3-1 (or the pseudogene TRBV3-2) and TRBJ2-7; TRBD2 aligns across 7 bases. The CDR3 has 17 residues. V gave up 1 base and J gave up 4 bases; unmatched junction bases: 13. The V gene's germline CDR1 is LGHDT and CDR2 YNNKEL (reference sequence). The CDR3 bases are TGTGCCAGCAGCCAAGGGATCTCAGTAGCGGGCCATTACGAGCAGTACTTC. Translation gives CASSQGISVAGHYEQYF.

The V call is TRBV4-3, the J call TRBJ1-2; 8 nucleotides match TRBD1. CDR1 and CDR2 (germline): LGHNA, YSLEER. V shed 0 bases, J shed 4 bases, and the junction held 10 bases outside the gene matches. This CDR3 has 17 residues. The CDR3 DNA reads as TGCGCCAGCAGCCAAGATCAAAGGCTCGGGACAGGCTATGGCTACACCTTC. Translating gives CASSQDQRLGTGYGYTF.

The V and J genes are TRBV28 and TRBJ2-7, with 9 bases fitting TRBD2. After removal of 5 bases from V and 0 bases from J, the junction contained 2 bases not matched to a gene. This CDR3 has 14 residues. CDR1 and CDR2 (germline): MDHEN, SYDVKM. DNA of the CDR3: TGTGCCAGCAGTCCGGGACTAGCCTCCTACGAGCAGTACTTC. Its protein product is CASSPGLASYEQYF.

The rearrangement joins TRBV4-3 to TRBJ2-1, with TRBD2 identical over 13 bases. Germline CDR1 and CDR2: LGHNA and YSLEER. V lost 4 bases to trimming and J lost 9 bases; unmatched junction nucleotides: 3. The CDR3 covers 14 residues. In nucleotides, the CDR3 is TGCGCCAGCAGCCTCGGACTAGCGGGAGCTGAGCAGTTCTTC. Protein sequence: CASSLGLAGAEQFF.

The chain combines TRBV3-1 (or the pseudogene TRBV3-2) with TRBJ2-1; D is perhaps TRBD2 (6 bases). From germline, CDR1 is LGHDT and CDR2 YNNKEL (reference sequence). V was pared by 4 bases and J by 3 bases, with 13 bases between. The CDR3 is 15 residues long. In DNA, the CDR3 is TGTGCCAGCAGCCCAGCACCTAGCGTCTACAATGAGCAGTTCTTC. Translating gives CASSPAPSVYNEQFF.

The chain recombines TRBV7-9 with TRBJ1-4, with 8 nucleotides matching TRBD1. The junction had 5 bases not matched to a gene; V was cut back by 5 bases and J by 3 bases. CDR1 and CDR2 from the germline V gene are SEHNR and FQNEAQ (reference sequence). CDR3 length: 15 amino acids. CDR3 loop: CASSPTGGPNEKLFF. The CDR3 DNA reads TGTGCCAGCAGCCCAACAGGGGGTCCTAATGAAAAACTGTTTTTT.

The rearrangement links TRBV5-4 to TRBJ1-2; perhaps TRBD1 as D (6 bases). This CDR3 has 15 amino acids. Germline values: CDR1 SGHNT, CDR2 YYREEE (reference sequence). The V and J ends lost 0 bases and 3 bases respectively, with 12 bases between them. The CDR3 DNA reads as TGTGCCAGCAGCTTGGGTGGGGGCGCGGACTATGGCTACACCTTC. Its protein is CASSLGGGADYGYTF.